Presented here are 2 T cell receptor beta chains from one specimen sequenced in a study of shared clonotypes between healthy human individuals. TCRdb keeps only in-frame clones here, not all; method: immunoSEQ multiplex PCR. Of about 520,000 clones listed, 81% are singletons. Material for sequencing was PBMCs. The receptors come from a middle-aged woman in good health. Some clones in this sample may be carry-over from other donors' samples.

The chain joins TRBV6-5 to TRBJ1-4; D might be TRBD1 (5 bases). CDR1 and CDR2 (germline): MNHEY, SVGAGI. This CDR3 has 13 amino acids. The ends were cut back, 6 bases at V and 4 bases at J, with 9 bases in the middle. The CDR3 sequence: CASRRDGNEKLFF. The CDR3, as DNA: TGTGCCAGCAGGAGGGACGGTAATGAAAAACTGTTTTTT.

This chain connects TRBV11-2 to TRBJ2-5; D not certain. This CDR3 spans 14 amino acids. V lost 3 bases and J lost 0, with 8 bases in between. In germline, CDR1 is SGHAT, CDR2 FQNNGV. Here the CDR3 reads CASSLTGNQETQYF. The CDR3 DNA reads as TGTGCCAGCAGCTTGACCGGAAACCAAGAGACCCAGTACTTC.